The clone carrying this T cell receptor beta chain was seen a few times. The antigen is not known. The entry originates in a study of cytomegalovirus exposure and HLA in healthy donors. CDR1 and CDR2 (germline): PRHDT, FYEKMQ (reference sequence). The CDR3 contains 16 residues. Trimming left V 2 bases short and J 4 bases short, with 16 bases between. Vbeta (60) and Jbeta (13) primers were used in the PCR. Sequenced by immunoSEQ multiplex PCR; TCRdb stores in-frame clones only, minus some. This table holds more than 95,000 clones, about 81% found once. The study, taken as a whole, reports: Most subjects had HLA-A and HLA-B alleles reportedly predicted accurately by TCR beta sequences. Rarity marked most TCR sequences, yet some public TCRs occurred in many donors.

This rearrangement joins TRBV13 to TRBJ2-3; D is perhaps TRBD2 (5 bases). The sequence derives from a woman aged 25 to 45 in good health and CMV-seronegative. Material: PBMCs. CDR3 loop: CASSLIKMGVADTQYF. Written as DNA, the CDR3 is TGTGCCAGCAGCTTAATAAAGATGGGAGTGGCAGATACGCAGTATTTT.